This TCR beta chain was captured in a study of Ad26.COV2.S vaccination and SARS-CoV-2 variants. Study outcomes and limitations: Recipients of vaccine and of placebo showed similar breadth of their non-spike TCR repertoires.

Using immunoSEQ multiplex PCR, the repertoire was profiled, and TCRdb retains in-frame clones only, with some absent. The sample has more than 85,000 clones, about 78% seen once. There are 11 residues in the CDR3. The V gene lost 3 bases and the J gene lost 5 bases, with 2 bases spanning the gap. The germline V gene has CDR1 WSHSY and CDR2 SAAADI. Notes on this clone: Its antigen remains unknown.

Material: peripheral blood, obtained after recovery from COVID-19. The sequence derives from a human donor who had recovered from COVID-19. V and J are TRBV10-2 and TRBJ1-3; D is uncertain. As DNA, the CDR3 is TGCGCCAGCAGTGAAAGAAACACCATATATTTT. Amino acid sequence: CASSERNTIYF.